These 31 T cell receptor beta chains came from one sample sequenced in a study of post-analysis software for immune sequencing data. Overall study results and limits: Elevated frequency relative to controls characterized roughly five TRBV segments in patients, TRBV5-6, TRBV5-1 and TRBV20-1 among them.

No antigen has been assigned to these receptors. Libraries were made from TCR beta cDNA, and they carried unique molecular identifiers. TCRdb processed the PCR reads anew with MiXCR; each CDR3 protein has one entry. Among about 170,000 distinct CDR3 sequences, around 30% were seen once, and the ten largest hold about 1.6%. The specimen was blood. These receptors were collected from a girl aged 5-17 years with multiple sclerosis.

The chain carries TRBV5-5 and TRBJ2-1, with TRBD2 identical over 15 bases. CDR3 length: 15 amino acids. Germline values: CDR1 SGHKS, CDR2 YYEKEE (reference sequence). V lost 4 bases to trimming and J lost 11 bases; unmatched junction nucleotides: 7. The CDR3 region is CASSAGTSGGPQQFF. Written as DNA, the CDR3 is TGTGCCAGCAGCGCTGGGACTAGCGGGGGGCCTCAGCAGTTCTTC.

A remark on this clonotype: A much larger clone sits a single nucleotide away, making a read error possible. The V and J genes are TRBV7-2 and TRBJ2-3; 8 bases map to TRBD2. This CDR3 is 19 amino acids long. J gave up 4 bases and V 3 bases, and 18 bases lay outside the gene matches. In germline, CDR1 is SGHTA, CDR2 FQGNSA. The CDR3 DNA reads as TGTGCCAGCAGCTTGGCTAGCGGGTCCTTCTCTTCTGGGGCAGATACGCAGTATTTT. This gives the protein CASSLASGSFSSGADTQYF.

This clonotype showed up just a few times. The rearrangement links TRBV5-8 to TRBJ1-2, with unresolved D. V lost 0 bases to trimming and J lost 8 bases, with 14 bases between them. The CDR3 runs 14 residues. From germline, CDR1 is SGHTS and CDR2 YDEGEE. CDR3 residues: CASSLGPVLKGYTF. In nucleotides, the CDR3 is TGTGCCAGCAGCTTGGGGCCAGTTTTGAAAGGCTACACCTTC.

This clonotype came up many times. This sequence joins TRBV2 and TRBJ2-5, with TRBD1 identical over 8 bases. V was clipped by 10 bases and J by 1 base; unmatched bases: 5. Germline CDR1 is SNHLY and CDR2 is FYNNEI. The CDR3 contains 13 residues. In DNA, the CDR3 is TGTGCCACCAAACAGGGGGGCCAAGAGACCCAGTACTTC. Translation: CATKQGGQETQYF.

The chain uses TRBV11-2 and TRBJ2-5; 10 positions match TRBD2. The trim removed 5 bases at V and 3 bases at J, leaving 15 bases unmatched. Looked up from germline, CDR1 is SGHAT and CDR2 is FQNNGV. This CDR3 has 18 residues. The DNA of the CDR3 is TGTGCCAGCAGCCTGGGACTAGCGCAGACTCCACTGAAAGAGACCCAGTACTTC. Residues: CASSLGLAQTPLKETQYF.

Comment on this clonotype: Being one base from a much bigger clone, this may be a read error. CDR3 in amino acids: CADIARDSGGYTF. DNA for the CDR3: TGTGCCGACATAGCGCGGGACTCAGGGGGCTACACCTTC. V gene TRBV12-3 or TRBV12-4 combines with J gene TRBJ1-2; tentative D call: TRBD1 (5 bases). V was cut by 11 bases and J by 8 bases, with 21 bases left in between. The CDR3 totals 13 residues.

Turning to this clonotype: A read error is possible here, since a much larger clone lies one base away. The CDR3 DNA follows: TGTGCCAGCAGCGTATTTGAGTGGGATGAGCAGTTCTTC. Protein: CASSVFEWDEQFF. This chain joins TRBV9 and TRBJ2-1; D not certain. Germline V gene sequence: CDR1 SGDLS, CDR2 YYNGEE. The CDR3 sequence is 13 residues long. V shed 1 base and J shed 8 bases, with 10 bases lying between them.

This clonotype was counted between two and nine times. The chain links TRBV6-2 or TRBV6-3 to TRBJ2-7, with 8 bases aligning to TRBD2. Germline CDR1 and CDR2: MNHEY and SVGEGT. The CDR3 is 15 residues long. Germline trimming cut 0 bases from V and 4 bases from J; bases unmatched to any gene: 5. CDR3: CASSYSLLAGYEQYF. CDR3 sequence (DNA): TGTGCCAGCAGTTACTCTCTGCTAGCGGGTTACGAGCAGTACTTC.

Remarks on this clonotype: Possible read error: a much larger clone is one base away. This chain joins TRBV5-1 and TRBJ2-1; D might be TRBD2 (5 bases). This CDR3 spans 14 amino acids. Germline values: CDR1 SGHRS, CDR2 YFSETQ. Trimming left V 5 bases short and J 8 bases short, with 17 bases between. CDR3 sequence: CASRVVNPEDEQFF. CDR3 nucleotides: TGCGCCAGCAGGGTTGTGAACCCGGAGGATGAGCAGTTCTTC.

The chain recombines TRBV15 with TRBJ1-4; 8 positions agree with TRBD1. Germline CDR1 LNHNV, CDR2 YYDKDF (reference sequence). V shed 0 bases and J 6 bases; nucleotides not matched to a gene: 0. This CDR3 region has 14 residues. The CDR3 region is CATSRDRGHEKLFF. CDR3 nucleotide sequence: TGTGCCACCAGCAGAGACAGGGGGCATGAAAAACTGTTTTTT.

This clonotype was counted a few times. The chain uses TRBV6-1 and TRBJ2-1; 10 bases line up with TRBD2. J gave up 4 bases and V 4 bases, and 4 bases lay outside the gene matches. The germline V gene has CDR1 MNHNS and CDR2 SASEGT. CDR3 length: 15 amino acids. CDR3 sequence reads: CASSGGLALYNEQFF. As DNA, the CDR3 is TGTGCCAGCAGTGGGGGACTAGCGCTTTACAATGAGCAGTTCTTC.

In nucleotides, the CDR3 is TGTGCCAGCAGTGTGGGAACGGGGACTGAAGCTTTCTTT. This sequence encodes CASSVGTGTEAFF. The chain links TRBV7-3 to TRBJ1-1, with D uncertain. Looked up from germline, CDR1 is SGHTA and CDR2 is FQGTGA. The CDR3 totals 13 residues. The ends were cut back, 6 bases at V and 5 bases at J, with 13 bases in the middle.

The chain couples TRBV20-1 to TRBJ1-1; D may be TRBD1 (5 bases). V lost 2 bases and J 2 bases, leaving 12 bases between the germline ends. CDR1 and CDR2 from the germline V gene are DFQATT and SNEGSKA (reference sequence). The length of the CDR3 is 14 residues. The CDR3 bases are TGCAGTGCTAGATCTCCGGGGGGTAACACTGAAGCTTTCTTT. It yields the protein CSARSPGGNTEAFF.

This clonotype was observed many times. Written as DNA, the CDR3 is TGCGCCAGCAGCCTCCAGCAGTACTCCTACAATGAGCAGTTCTTC. As protein: CASSLQQYSYNEQFF. This chain uses TRBV4-1 with TRBJ2-1, with D hard to call. The CDR3 runs 15 residues. V was trimmed by 4 bases and J by 0 bases, leaving 10 bases between them. The germline gives CDR1 MGHRA, CDR2 YSYEKL.

This clonotype showed up many times. The chain joins TRBV20-1 to TRBJ2-7; 9 bases line up with TRBD1. This CDR3 has 14 amino acids. Trimming cost V 3 bases and J 5 bases; bases outside gene matches: 8. Germline CDR1 DFQATT, CDR2 SNEGSKA (reference sequence). The CDR3 nucleotides read TGCAGTGCTAGCCCTACAGGGGGCTTCAACGAGCAGTACTTC. Protein: CSASPTGGFNEQYF.

As concerns this clonotype: The junction does not match germline at one end; this may be a read error. The CDR3 here is CASSEELSEAFF. DNA for the CDR3: TGTGCCAGCAGTGAAGAGCTAAGTGAAGCTTTCTTT. V gene TRBV10-3 combines with J gene TRBJ1-1; D remains ambiguous. Germline-derived CDR1 and CDR2 are ENHRY and SYGVKD. The CDR3 spans 12 residues.

The sample holds a few counts of this clonotype. The chain joins TRBV3-1 to TRBJ1-5, with unresolved D. Germline CDR1 LGHDT, CDR2 YNNKEL (reference sequence). V was shortened by 4 bases and J by 10 bases, with 17 bases between the two germline ends. There are 14 residues in the CDR3. The CDR3 DNA reads TGTGCCAGCAGCCCTGGCTTGGCCCGACCTCCCCAGCATTTT. Amino acid sequence: CASSPGLARPPQHF. The whole variable domain, filled in from reference TRBV3-1 and TRBJ1-5, reads DTAVSQTPKYLVTQMGNDKSIKCEQNLGHDTMYWYKQDSKKFLKIMFSYNNKELIINETVPNRFSPKSPDKAHLNLHINSLELGDSAVYFCASSPGLARPPQHFGDGTRLSIL.

As to this clonotype: A read error may explain this, as a much larger clone is one base away. The chain recombines TRBV7-9 with TRBJ1-2, with D maybe TRBD1 (5 bases). The CDR3 length is 16 residues. Germline loops: CDR1 SEHNR, CDR2 FQNEAQ (reference sequence). Trimming left V 3 bases short and J 5 bases short, with 19 bases between. The CDR3 DNA sequence: TGTGCCAGCAGCTTCGACAGAGCGGAGGCCCGTTATGGCTACACCTTC. Its translation: CASSFDRAEARYGYTF. The full variable domain, with the rest looked up from reference TRBV7-9 and TRBJ1-2, is DTGVSQNPRHKITKRGQNVTFRCDPISEHNRLYWYRQTLGQGPEFLTYFQNEAQLEKSRLLSDRFSAERPKGSFSTLEIQRTEQGDSAMYLCASSFDRAEARYGYTFGSGTRLTVV.

In its sample, this clonotype was seen many times. V usage is TRBV29-1 and J usage is TRBJ2-7; 10 nucleotides align to TRBD2. This CDR3 is 13 amino acids long. Germline V gene data show CDR1 as SQVTM and CDR2 as ANQGSEA. J lost 2 bases, V lost 6 bases, and 4 bases had no gene match. As DNA, the CDR3 is TGCAGCGTGGGGACTAGCGAAGCCTACGAGCAGTACTTC. Amino acid sequence: CSVGTSEAYEQYF.

There are many counts of this clonotype. This chain joins TRBV7-2 and TRBJ2-7; 10 nucleotides line up with TRBD2. Trimming cost V 7 bases and J 6 bases; bases outside gene matches: 9. Germline lookup yields CDR1 SGHTA and CDR2 FQGNSA. The CDR3 runs 14 residues. CDR3 nucleotide sequence: TGTGCCAGCACCGTGGGACTAGCGTCTATCGAGCAGTACTTC. Translation gives CASTVGLASIEQYF. Supplemented by reference TRBV7-2 and TRBJ2-7, the full variable domain reads GAGVSQSPSNKVTEKGKDVELRCDPISGHTALYWYRQSLGQGLEFLIYFQGNSAPDKSGLPSDRFSAERTGGSVSTLTIQRTQQEDSAVYLCASTVGLASIEQYFGPGTRLTVT.

The CDR3 sequence is CASSRGQGPNYGYTF. DNA of the CDR3: TGTGCCAGCAGCCGAGGGCAGGGCCCTAACTATGGCTACACCTTC. This rearrangement joins TRBV7-2 to TRBJ1-2; a possible D gene is TRBD1 (5 bases). Germline CDR1 is SGHTA and CDR2 is FQGNSA. Trimming took 5 bases from V and 0 from J, leaving 13 bases between them. The CDR3 contains 15 residues.

This clonotype appeared many times. The CDR3 loop is CASGQGNEQYF. The CDR3 nucleotides read TGTGCCTCCGGACAGGGGAACGAGCAGTACTTC. This chain joins TRBV27 and TRBJ2-7; 9 bases line up with TRBD1. This CDR3 is 11 amino acids long. The V gene's germline CDR1 is MNHEY and CDR2 SMNVEV (reference sequence). With V trimmed by 11 bases and J by 5 bases, 4 bases remained unmatched.

The chain carries TRBV30 and TRBJ2-3; D is unresolved. Trimming stripped 4 bases from V and 0 bases from J, with 11 bases between. CDR3 length: 14 residues. Germline V lookup: CDR1 GTSNPN, CDR2 SVGIG (reference sequence). The CDR3 protein is CAWTGFLSTDTQYF. The CDR3 DNA reads TGTGCCTGGACTGGCTTCCTAAGCACAGATACGCAGTATTTT.

Many counts were recorded for this clonotype. V and J are TRBV29-1 and TRBJ2-7; D assignment may be TRBD1 or TRBD2 (5 bases each). From germline, CDR1 is SQVTM and CDR2 ANQGSEA. CDR3 length: 12 amino acids. V shed 6 bases and J shed 4 bases, with 13 bases lying between them. CDR3 in DNA: TGCAGCGTCGATGGTGAGGGGTACGAGCAGTACTTC. This sequence encodes CSVDGEGYEQYF.

This clonotype was recorded once. Being one base from a much bigger clone, this may be a read error. The genes are TRBV28 and TRBJ1-2; D ambiguous. The CDR3 totals 14 residues. Germline CDR1 and CDR2: MDHEN and SYDVKM. The ends were cut back, 6 bases at V and 8 bases at J, with 19 bases in the middle. Here the CDR3 DNA reads TGTGCCAGCAGCGAGGGCAGTACGGGCCGGGGCTACACCTTC. This translates into CASSEGSTGRGYTF.

The CDR3 sequence: CSVGTGERQPQHF. CDR3 coding DNA: TGCAGCGTAGGGACAGGGGAACGTCAGCCCCAGCATTTT. The chain uses TRBV29-1 and TRBJ1-5; 10 bases fit TRBD1. V dropped 6 bases and J dropped 6; count of bases not matched to a gene: 5. Germline assignment: CDR1 SQVTM and CDR2 ANQGSEA. The CDR3 is 13 amino acids. Complete variable domain (other parts from reference TRBV29-1 and TRBJ1-5): SAVISQKPSRDICQRGTSLTIQCQVDSQVTMMFWYRQQPGQSLTLIATANQGSEATYESGFVIDKFPISRPNLTFSTLTVSNMSPEDSSIYLCSVGTGERQPQHFGDGTRLSIL.

This clonotype came up many times. CDR3: CASSSVTGQFF. As DNA, the CDR3 is TGTGCCAGCAGTTCTGTCACGGGGCAGTTCTTC. This rearrangement joins TRBV28 to TRBJ2-1; D unclear. In germline, CDR1 is MDHEN, CDR2 SYDVKM. The CDR3 extends over 11 amino acids. The V gene lost 4 bases and the J gene lost 12 bases, with 10 bases spanning the gap.

Of note for this clonotype: This sequence may be a read error, since a much larger clone differs from it by one base. The rearrangement uses TRBV7-9 and TRBJ2-7, with D perhaps matching TRBD2 (5 bases). The CDR3 spans 18 residues. Germline V gene data show CDR1 as SEHNR and CDR2 as FQNEAQ (reference sequence). The ends were cut back, 5 bases at V and 4 bases at J, with 27 bases in the middle. CDR3 sequence (DNA): TGTGCCAGCAGCCCCAGGCTGGCTACACTAGATTCCCCTTACGAGCAGTACTTC. It codes for CASSPRLATLDSPYEQYF.

Remarks on this clonotype: A much larger clone lies a single base off, so this may be a read error. The rearrangement joins TRBV20-1 to TRBJ2-5; possible D gene TRBD2, 5 bases. The CDR3 spans 14 residues. Deletions cut 8 bases from V and 11 bases from J, with 27 bases between. The V gene's germline CDR1 is DFQATT and CDR2 SNEGSKA (reference sequence). This chain's CDR3 is CSTAPGSGPEEQYF. CDR3 bases: TGCAGTACTGCCCCTGGGAGCGGACCTGAGGAGCAGTACTTC.

This chain uses TRBV20-1 with TRBJ2-1, with unresolved D. Germline CDR1 and CDR2: DFQATT and SNEGSKA (reference sequence). Deletions cut 1 base from V and 0 bases from J, with 16 bases between. This CDR3 comprises 17 residues. CDR3 bases: TGCAGTGCTAGAGGGATGCCAAAAATCAGCTCCTACAATGAGCAGTTCTTC. Its translation is CSARGMPKISSYNEQFF.

This clonotype has ten or more counts. The chain joins TRBV12-3 or TRBV12-4 to TRBJ2-5; the match to TRBD2 covers 10 bases. V shed 3 bases and J 5 bases; nucleotides not matched to a gene: 6. The CDR3 is 15 amino acids. CDR3 DNA: TGTGCCAGCAGTTTTCGCGGGACTAGCGCGGAGACCCAGTACTTC. This gives the protein CASSFRGTSAETQYF.